These T cell receptor beta chains were read from a single sample in a study of blood T cells in healthy people across ages. TCRdb passed the 5' RACE reads through MiXCR, listing each CDR3 protein once. In the table there are some 1.7 million distinct CDR3 sequences, 28% of which are singletons. The sequenced sample consisted of blood. The receptors derive from a woman younger than 45 in good health. CDR3s include the opening cysteine and the closing phenylalanine or tryptophan. A D gene is named only where the DNA matches it firmly. Some rows mark clone size as missing; the rest say once, few, many or name a class of expanded clone.

cdr3_nt | cdr3_aa | v_call | d_call | j_call | clone_size
TGCAGTGCTAGTACGGGGGAGCACCTCGACGAGCAGTACTTC | CSASTGEHLDEQYF | TRBV20-1 | - | TRBJ2-7 | -
TGCGCCAGCAGCCAGGGGAACGAGCAGTACTTC | CASSQGNEQYF | TRBV4-1 | - | TRBJ2-7 | many
TGTGCCAGCAGCTTTACGACAGGGGGCTGGTCTGGCTACACCTTC | CASSFTTGGWSGYTF | TRBV7-2 | TRBD1 | TRBJ1-2 | few
TGTGCCAGCAGCCTTGCCACGGTCGGGCAGTACTTC | CASSLATVGQYF | TRBV11-2 | - | TRBJ2-4 | few
TGCGCCAGCAGCTTGAACGGCGACACCAGTTACGAGCAGTACTTC | CASSLNGDTSYEQYF | TRBV5-1 | - | TRBJ2-7 | -
TGTGTCAGCAGTTTAGTGACTAGCGGCACAGATACGCAGTATTTT | CVSSLVTSGTDTQYF | TRBV12-3/TRBV12-4 | TRBD2 | TRBJ2-3 | few
TGCAGTGCTAGAGAATCGGGAGGGGGAAACACCGGGGAGCTGTTTTTT | CSARESGGGNTGELFF | TRBV20-1 | TRBD2 | TRBJ2-2 | -
TGTGCCAGCAGTTTAGCGGCATCCCAGGCAGATACGCAGTATTTT | CASSLAASQADTQYF | TRBV12-3/TRBV12-4 | - | TRBJ2-3 | -
TGTGCCAGCAGTGCGGACAGTGCCTTTAACAATGAGCAGTTCTTC | CASSADSAFNNEQFF | TRBV28 | - | TRBJ2-1 | once
TGTGCCAGCAGTTCCGGACAGGGGGGTTCAGATACGCAGTATTTT | CASSSGQGGSDTQYF | TRBV12-3/TRBV12-4 | TRBD1 | TRBJ2-3 | few
TGTGCCAGCAGACGACAGTCAGCGACAGATACGCAGTATTTT | CASRRQSATDTQYF | TRBV7-9 | - | TRBJ2-3 | -
TGTGCCTCGGGGGGGACAGGGACGTACTATGGCTACACCTTC | CASGGTGTYYGYTF | TRBV7-2 | TRBD1 | TRBJ1-2 | -
TGCGCCAGCAGTCTTGCTTGTCTGGGGTACAATGAGCAGTTCTTC | CASSLACLGYNEQFF | TRBV5-1 | - | TRBJ2-1 | -
TGTGCCAGCATTTCAGGGTTCTATGGCTACACCTTC | CASISGFYGYTF | TRBV12-3/TRBV12-4 | - | TRBJ1-2 | many
TGTGCCAGCAGCTTCACAGGGGGTGTAGGTGAGCAGTTCTTC | CASSFTGGVGEQFF | TRBV5-5 | TRBD1 | TRBJ2-1 | -
TGCAGTGCCACGTACGGACTAGCGGGAGGAGGAGATACGCAGTATTTT | CSATYGLAGGGDTQYF | TRBV20-1 | TRBD2 | TRBJ2-3 | -
TGTGCCAGCAGTTTCGGGCAGGGAATCCGACAGCCCCAGCATTTT | CASSFGQGIRQPQHF | TRBV28 | - | TRBJ1-5 | -
TGCAGCGTTGTAGGGGTAGGGGGCAATCAGCCCCAGCATTTT | CSVVGVGGNQPQHF | TRBV29-1 | - | TRBJ1-5 | -
TGCGCCAGCAGCTTGGATCGAGGGGTGAACACTGAAGCTTTCTTT | CASSLDRGVNTEAFF | TRBV5-1 | - | TRBJ1-1 | -
TGTGCCAGCAGCGTTTTGGCGGAGGACACTGAAGCTTTCTTT | CASSVLAEDTEAFF | TRBV9 | - | TRBJ1-1 | -
TGTGCCAGCACGCCGAGGGGAGGGGGCGATGGCTACACCTTC | CASTPRGGGDGYTF | TRBV7-2 | TRBD1 | TRBJ1-2 | -
TGTGCCAGCAGCTCTCGGGACAGGGGCTTTCGTGGCTACACCTTC | CASSSRDRGFRGYTF | TRBV11-2 | TRBD1 | TRBJ1-2 | few
TGTGCCAGCAGGGGGACAGGGGGCTACGAGCAGTACTTC | CASRGTGGYEQYF | TRBV6-1 | TRBD1 | TRBJ2-7 | many
TGCAGTGCTACCGGACAGGGGGCCAATGAGCAGTTCTTC | CSATGQGANEQFF | TRBV20-1 | TRBD1 | TRBJ2-1 | -
TGCGCCAGCAGCTTGGAACTAGCGGGGTCAGATACGCAGTATTTT | CASSLELAGSDTQYF | TRBV5-1 | TRBD2 | TRBJ2-3 | -
TGTGCCACCAGTGATCCTCGACAGGGAGATGAGACCCAGTACTTC | CATSDPRQGDETQYF | TRBV24-1 | TRBD1 | TRBJ2-5 | many
TGTGCCAGCAGTTACCCTCCGGGACAGGGATGGGGAACTGAAGCTTTCTTT | CASSYPPGQGWGTEAFF | TRBV6-2/TRBV6-3 | TRBD1 | TRBJ1-1 | -
TGTGCCAGCAGCCCTGGGACAGCTACGCAGTATTTT | CASSPGTATQYF | TRBV7-3 | TRBD1 | TRBJ2-3 | few
TGTGCCAGCTCACAACCAGGCTCCGGGACAGGGGTCACCGAGCAGTACTTC | CASSQPGSGTGVTEQYF | TRBV18 | TRBD1 | TRBJ2-7 | -
TGTGCCACAAACTGGGACGGGACGGACGAGCAGTACTTC | CATNWDGTDEQYF | TRBV2 | - | TRBJ2-7 | -
TGTGCCAGCAGAACAAGTAATGAAAAACTGTTTTTT | CASRTSNEKLFF | TRBV6-5 | - | TRBJ1-4 | many
TGTGCCACCAGTGCGGGGGGACTATCCACAGATACGCAGTATTTT | CATSAGGLSTDTQYF | TRBV24-1 | TRBD2 | TRBJ2-3 | -
TGCGCCAGCAGCTTGGAGCTAGCGGGGCCCTACGAGCAGTACTTC | CASSLELAGPYEQYF | TRBV5-1 | TRBD2 | TRBJ2-7 | few
TGCAGTGCTAGTCCCCGGGGCAACGTCCTGACTTTC | CSASPRGNVLTF | TRBV20-1 | - | TRBJ2-6 | few
TGCAGCCCCGCCCGTGACCTGAACACTGAAGCTTTCTTT | CSPARDLNTEAFF | TRBV29-1 | - | TRBJ1-1 | -
TGCAGTGCACCATCGGACAGACTACTAGCCAAAAACATTCAGTACTTC | CSAPSDRLLAKNIQYF | TRBV20-1 | - | TRBJ2-4 | many
TGTGCCAGCAGCTTACACCTCGGAGAGACCCAGTACTTC | CASSLHLGETQYF | TRBV7-3 | - | TRBJ2-5 | few
TGTGCCAGCAGCCGAAGGACAGGGTCACTCTACGAGCAGTACTTC | CASSRRTGSLYEQYF | TRBV7-9 | TRBD1 | TRBJ2-7 | -
TGTGCCAGCAGTGTAAGTGACATGAGGTCCTCACCCCTCCACTTT | CASSVSDMRSSPLHF | TRBV25-1 | - | TRBJ1-6 | -
TGTGCCAGCAGCCTAGAGCGGGGGCGGGATGGGGAGACCCAGTACTTC | CASSLERGRDGETQYF | TRBV7-8 | TRBD2 | TRBJ2-5 | -